A few counts support the clone carrying this TCR beta chain. The antigen remains unidentified. PCR was performed a second time for about 7 to 11 cycles using a sample-barcoded 5' primer and a J-beta primer mix. One entry per CDR3 protein, called by TCRdb with MiXCR from the 5' RACE reads. The sample lists under 1 million distinct CDR3 sequences, roughly 44% occurring once. The data belong to a study of blood T cells in healthy people across ages. Donors were systemically healthy Caucasian individuals from Russia aged roughly 6 to 100 years. Trimming at V came to 5 bases and at J to 0 bases, leaving 10 bases not matched to a gene. The CDR3 is made up of 16 amino acids. Germline loops: CDR1 SGDLS, CDR2 YYNGEE. Overall study results and limits: The study found TCR beta diversity correlated strongly with naive T cell percentage.

The receptor was derived from a man aged 55 to 69 in good health. The sample was blood. The chain links TRBV9 to TRBJ1-2, with 7 positions matching TRBD1. In DNA, the CDR3 is TGTGCCAGCAGTCGACTCGGGACAGCTCCTAACTATGGCTACACCTTC. Its translation: CASSRLGTAPNYGYTF.